The T cell receptor (beta chain) under discussion was sequenced for a study of cytomegalovirus exposure and HLA in healthy donors. Overall study findings and caveats: A highly shared variant cluster was judged a likely technical artifact. TCR beta chain V- and J-gene trimming was linked, in a later analysis, to a missense variant in DCLRE1C. According to an earlier analysis, most TCR beta V segments yielded productive rearrangements about 87% or about 30% of the time. Among TCR beta chains of equal frequency, HLA-associated ones were more clonally expanded in a later analysis.

In the case of this clone: The antigen is undetermined.

The PCR employed 60 Vbeta primers together with 13 Jbeta primers. TCRdb's copy holds only in-frame clones and misses some; the assay was immunoSEQ multiplex PCR. This sample has around 220,000 clones; more than 60% occur once, and the top ten carry roughly 1.9%. The receptor was derived from a woman in her 30s in good health and CMV-seronegative. Sequences were obtained from PBMCs.

CDR3 loop: CASSSREGAFF. CDR3 nucleotide sequence: TGTGCCAGCAGCTCAAGGGAGGGAGCTTTCTTT. This chain uses TRBV5-5 with TRBJ1-1, with D hard to call. Per the germline V gene, CDR1 is SGHKS and CDR2 is YYEKEE (reference sequence). V was clipped by 3 bases and J by 10 bases, with 10 bases between them. The CDR3 is made up of 11 amino acids.